One and the same sample provided the 2 T cell receptor beta chains below, sequenced in a study of spatial heterogeneity in lung cancer. TCRdb independently ran MiXCR on the 5' RACE reads; one entry per CDR3 protein. The profile shows about 100,000 distinct CDR3 sequences, approximately 4.4% of them singletons. Antigen specificity for these receptors is unknown. Study-level findings and limits: Counts of expanded alpha and beta TCRs within tumors tracked the tumor nonsynonymous mutation count.

Time point defined: sample taken at primary tumor resection. Sequenced here: lung tumor tissue, sampled at surgery. Receptor source: a male donor with early-stage non-small cell lung cancer.

This clonotype came up many times. The V gene is TRBV20-1, the J gene TRBJ1-4; D possibly corresponds to TRBD1 (6 bases). V was trimmed by 6 bases and J by 4 bases, leaving 24 bases between them. CDR3 length equals 17 residues. Germline CDR1 and CDR2: DFQATT and SNEGSKA (reference sequence). The CDR3 spells CSARPLDSSTYNEKLFF. In nucleotides, the CDR3 is TGCAGTGCCCGCCCCTTGGACAGCAGCACCTATAATGAAAAACTGTTTTTT.

In its sample, this clonotype was seen a few times. The chain carries TRBV9 and TRBJ2-2, with a possible D match to TRBD2 (5 bases). The ends were cut back, 1 base at V and 3 bases at J, with 13 bases in the middle. Germline V CDR1 and CDR2: SGDLS, YYNGEE. This CDR3 has 16 residues. The CDR3 reads CASSVLARADTGELFF. CDR3 sequence (DNA): TGTGCCAGCAGCGTATTAGCGAGGGCGGACACCGGGGAGCTGTTTTTT. The entire variable domain, with the rest obtained from reference TRBV9 and TRBJ2-2, is as follows: DSGVTQTPKHLITATGQRVTLRCSPRSGDLSVYWYQQSLDQGLQFLIQYYNGEERAKGNILERFSAQQFPDLHSELNLSSLELGDSALYFCASSVLARADTGELFFGEGSRLTVL.